This T cell receptor (beta chain) was identified during a study of early T cells in non-severe SARS-CoV-2 infection. Researchers attached unique molecular identifiers to individual cDNA molecules. TCRdb reanalysed the 5' RACE reads using MiXCR and keeps one entry per CDR3 protein. The sample holds 87,000 or so distinct CDR3 sequences; roughly an eighth are singletons and the top ten take over 6.5%. V was shortened by 5 bases and J by 3 bases, with 17 bases between the two germline ends. Germline CDR1 LNHNV, CDR2 YYDKDF (reference sequence). The length of the CDR3 is 15 residues. The rearrangement joins TRBV15 to TRBJ2-7; D is unresolved. Specimen: whole blood. This receptor was taken from an adult who was a healthcare worker with PCR-confirmed SARS-CoV-2 infection or an uninfected control (not recorded which). As DNA, the CDR3 is TGTGCCACCAGCCCACCGGGCAGGTTCCTCTACGAGCAGTACTTC. Its protein product is CATSPPGRFLYEQYF. Based on the CDR3 plus reference TRBV15 and TRBJ2-7, the full variable domain is DAMVIQNPRYQVTQFGKPVTLSCSQTLNHNVMYWYQQKSSQAPKLLFHYYDKDFNNEADTPDNFQSRRPNTSFCFLDIRSPGLGDTAMYLCATSPPGRFLYEQYFGPGTRLTVT.